This T cell receptor beta chain comes out of a study of technical replicates of blood from four donors. The CDR3 is 13 amino acids. Per germline, CDR1 SQVTM and CDR2 ANQGSEA. V gave up 7 bases and J gave up 4 bases; unmatched junction bases: 9. Using immunoSEQ multiplex PCR, the repertoire was profiled, and TCRdb retains in-frame clones only, with some absent. In the table there are 50,000 to 65,000 clones, more than 85% of which are singletons. What was sequenced was PBMCs. This sequence was found in a human donor in good health. Some clones in this sample may be carry-over from other donors' samples. The chain couples TRBV29-1 to TRBJ1-2, with TRBD1 identical over 7 bases. The CDR3 DNA is TGCAGCGCCAGACAGGGTTTACTCTATGGCTACACCTTC. Translated, it gives CSARQGLLYGYTF.